Sequencing of this TCR beta chain was carried out in a study of Ad26.COV2.S vaccination and SARS-CoV-2 variants. Background on the study: The donor belonged to the COV1001 Ad26.COV2.S trial arm. Doses of Ad26.COV2.S were injected into muscle once or twice, 56 days apart.

The CDR3 covers 16 residues. Germline V gives CDR1 SGHRS, CDR2 YFSETQ. The ends lost 0 bases at V and 5 bases at J; junction bases unmatched: 9. As to this clone: What it binds is not known.

Whole-study findings and limits: Reports say spike-specific CD8+ and CD4+ T cell responses covered substantial breadth after vaccination.

Clones were sequenced by immunoSEQ multiplex PCR, and TCRdb holds only the in-frame ones, with some missing. This table has 350,000 to 600,000 clones, around 89% appearing once. Treatment described: around 19 received Ad26.COV2.S at low or high dose, single or two shots; 5 received placebo; per-sample allocation not given. Vaccine and placebo recipients were sampled on day 63 after the first injection. The shot given was an Ad26 vector that makes Wuhan-strain SARS-CoV-2 spike. The chain carries TRBV5-1 and TRBJ2-5; 8 bases agree with TRBD2. The receptor was isolated from a person between 18 and 59 years old who received the Ad26.COV2.S COVID-19 vaccine or a placebo. Sequenced here: peripheral blood, sampled in a trial of Ad26.COV2.S vaccine versus placebo. DNA of the CDR3: TGCGCCAGCAGCTTGGGAGTAGCGGGATCGGGTGAGACCCAGTACTTC. Translated, it gives CASSLGVAGSGETQYF.